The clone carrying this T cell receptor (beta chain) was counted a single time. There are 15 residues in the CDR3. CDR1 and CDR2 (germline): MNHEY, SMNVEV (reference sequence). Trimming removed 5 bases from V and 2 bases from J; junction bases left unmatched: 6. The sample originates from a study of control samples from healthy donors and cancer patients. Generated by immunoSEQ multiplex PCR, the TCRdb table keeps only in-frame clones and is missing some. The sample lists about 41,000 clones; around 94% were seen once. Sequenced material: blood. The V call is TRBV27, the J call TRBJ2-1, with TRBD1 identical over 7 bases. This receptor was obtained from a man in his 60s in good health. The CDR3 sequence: CASSLSGTAYNEQFF. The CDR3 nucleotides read TGTGCCAGCAGTCTCTCGGGGACAGCCTACAATGAGCAGTTCTTC.